This TCR beta chain was captured in a study of beta chain features in type 1 diabetes (dated by TCRdb to between 2017 and 2018). Looking at the study overall: Mean age, gender distribution, total cell number and subset yield did not differ between patients and healthy donors. A total of 100 million to 110 million sorted cells were examined across all samples, and a strong correlation was observed between cell number per subset and RNA yield. In the study, recently diagnosed type 1 diabetes patients and matched healthy donors were compared on the TCRB repertoires of their sorted circulating CD4+ T cell subsets. Regulatory and stem cell-like memory subsets were obtained from only 8 patients and about eight healthy donors, while naive and central memory subsets were obtained from all 30 or so donors. Study-level results and caveats: Naive, central memory and regulatory TCRB repertoires appeared more similar among patients than among healthy donors. In all four CD4+ subsets, TCRB CDR3 length was moderately but significantly shorter in type 1 diabetes patients. Fewer insertions and more nucleotide deletions at VDJ recombination sites were observed in patients with type 1 diabetes, implying thymic rearrangement abnormalities. Because cDNA was sequenced instead of genomic DNA, highly expressing activated cells could be over-represented, though the groups showed no difference in activation or CD3 levels. Because small numbers of individuals were included in the HLA sub-analyses, any influence of HLA type on TCRB rearrangement was left unresolved. PCR may preferentially amplify shorter templates, but because patient and control samples were amplified and corrected together, any resulting skew would affect both groups equally.

In the germline V gene (reference sequence), CDR1 corresponds to SEHNR and CDR2 to FQNEAQ. Germline trimming: 6 bases from V, 3 bases from J; junction bases outside gene matches: 0. Counted from cysteine to phenylalanine, this CDR3 has 14 amino acids. Of the read, only the CDR3 DNA is kept; its 42 bases are in frame from base 1. On this clone itself: Which antigen it targets is not known. No much larger clone is present one base from it, and per-base qualities are unavailable.

Each donor gave one peripheral blood draw, approximately 100 mL on average, collected into heparinised tubes. Naive, central memory, regulatory and stem cell-like memory CD4+ T cells were sorted on a BD FACSAria II using a panel including CD45RO, CCR7, CD25, CD127, CD95 and CD27. All sorted populations exceeded 95% purity. PBMCs were isolated right away by Lymphoprep density gradient centrifugation and were stained directly, without culture. So that batch effects would be minimized, each experiment stained and sorted samples in pairs, pairing one healthy donor with one patient. The High Capacity cDNA Reverse Transcription Kit was used to reverse transcribe all of the isolated RNA, meaning that expressed TCRB transcripts were what got sequenced. Deep immunoSEQ sequencing was performed on naive, central memory and regulatory T cell samples, with an average of about 4 million total reads per sample. After sorted cells were lysed in RLT buffer, RNA was extracted with DNase-treated RNeasy Micro or Mini kits, with the choice depending on cell number. Each cell subset was processed separately to prevent cross-contamination, with patient and healthy donor samples processed together. The immunoSEQ multiplex PCR was used to amplify TCRB sequences from cDNA, generating 87-bp fragments that spanned the CDR3 region. The amplicons were sequenced using the Illumina HiSeq platform. Concerning the study's data processing: PCR bias was corrected computationally using synthetic template baselines, and reads within Hamming distance 2 were collapsed, with unmergeable singletons discarded. Reads were aligned against IMGT so that V, D and J genes, CDR3 length and insertions or deletions at six rearrangement sites could be assigned. Clonotype counts were normalized to sorted cell number within each subset before computing true diversity and Gini coefficients with the tcR R package. The overlap coefficient, calculated on TCRB nucleotide sequences, was used to measure repertoire sharing. TCRdb mirrors the immuneACCESS table, restricted to in-frame sequences. Some clones are absent from its copies; in checked studies, under half trace to an unresolved V gene, and the reason for the others is unknown. V and J calls plus clone size are reproduced from that table; the DNA served to infer D and trimming. This sample holds 150,000 or so clones; 11% were observed only once. The ten largest clones take up over 2% of the sample.

Sequencing input: central memory CD4+ T cells from blood. Recombination connected TRBV7-9 to TRBJ2-1, with 12 bases in between that match TRBD2. This receptor was identified in a man between 18 and 29 years old in good health. The DNA sequence reads TGTGCCAGCAGACTAGCGGGGGGCTACAATGAGCAGTTCTTC. Its translation reads: CASRLAGGYNEQFF.